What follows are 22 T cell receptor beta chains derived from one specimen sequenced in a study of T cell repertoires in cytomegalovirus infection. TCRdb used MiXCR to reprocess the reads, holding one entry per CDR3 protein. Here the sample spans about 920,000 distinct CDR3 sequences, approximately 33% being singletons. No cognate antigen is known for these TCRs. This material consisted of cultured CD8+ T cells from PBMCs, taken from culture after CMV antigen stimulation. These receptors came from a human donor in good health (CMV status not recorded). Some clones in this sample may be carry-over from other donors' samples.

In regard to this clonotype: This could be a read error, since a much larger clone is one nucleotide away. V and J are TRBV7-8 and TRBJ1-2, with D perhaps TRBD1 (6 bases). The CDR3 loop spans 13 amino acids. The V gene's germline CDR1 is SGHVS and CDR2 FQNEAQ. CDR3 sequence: CASSLDRVYDYTF. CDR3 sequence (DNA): TGTGCCAGCAGCTTAGACAGGGTCTATGACTACACCTTC.

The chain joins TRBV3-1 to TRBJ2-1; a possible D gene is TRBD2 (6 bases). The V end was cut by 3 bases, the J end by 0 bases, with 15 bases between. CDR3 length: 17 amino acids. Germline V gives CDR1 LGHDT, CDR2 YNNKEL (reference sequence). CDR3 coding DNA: TGTGCCAGCAGCCAGCTCACTAGCCCCCTCTCCTACAATGAGCAGTTCTTC. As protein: CASSQLTSPLSYNEQFF.

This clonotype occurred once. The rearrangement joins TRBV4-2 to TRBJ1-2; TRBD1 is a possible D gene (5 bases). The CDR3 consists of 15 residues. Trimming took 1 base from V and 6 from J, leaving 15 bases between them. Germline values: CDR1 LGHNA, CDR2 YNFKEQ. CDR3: CASSQVGTVSDGYTF. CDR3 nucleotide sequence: TGTGCCAGCAGCCAAGTCGGGACGGTTAGCGATGGCTACACCTTC.

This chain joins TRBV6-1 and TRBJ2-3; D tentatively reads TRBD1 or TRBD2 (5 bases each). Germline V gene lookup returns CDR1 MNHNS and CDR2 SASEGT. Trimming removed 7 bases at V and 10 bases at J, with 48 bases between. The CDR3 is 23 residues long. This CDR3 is CASIFFWGSRDLNRNLGVPPQYF. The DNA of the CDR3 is TGTGCCAGCATTTTTTTCTGGGGTTCTAGGGACCTTAACCGGAATCTGGGGGTACCACCGCAGTATTTT.

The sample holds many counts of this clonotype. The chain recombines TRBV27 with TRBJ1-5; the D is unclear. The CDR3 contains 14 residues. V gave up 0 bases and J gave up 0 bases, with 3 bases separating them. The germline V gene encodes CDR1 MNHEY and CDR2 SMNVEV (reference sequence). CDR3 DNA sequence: TGTGCCAGCAGTTTATCAGATAGCAATCAGCCCCAGCATTTT. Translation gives CASSLSDSNQPQHF.

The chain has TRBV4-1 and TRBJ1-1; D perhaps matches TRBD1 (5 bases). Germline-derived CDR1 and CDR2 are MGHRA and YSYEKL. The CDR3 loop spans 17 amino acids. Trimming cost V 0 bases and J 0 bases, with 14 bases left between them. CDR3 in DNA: TGCGCCAGCAGCCAAGACCTCGTCGGGGGACTGAACACTGAAGCTTTCTTT. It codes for CASSQDLVGGLNTEAFF.

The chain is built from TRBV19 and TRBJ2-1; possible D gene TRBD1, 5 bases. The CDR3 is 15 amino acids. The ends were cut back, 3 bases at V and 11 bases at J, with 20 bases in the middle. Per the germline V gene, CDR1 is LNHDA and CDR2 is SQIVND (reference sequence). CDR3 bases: TGTGCCAGTAGTATTTTGGACACCGAATGGAATAAGCAGTTCTTC. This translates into CASSILDTEWNKQFF.

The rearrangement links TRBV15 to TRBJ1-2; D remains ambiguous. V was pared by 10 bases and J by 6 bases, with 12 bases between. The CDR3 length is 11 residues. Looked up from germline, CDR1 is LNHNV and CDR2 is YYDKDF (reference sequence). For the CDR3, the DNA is TGTGCCATCCCAGAGCACCATGGCTACACCTTC. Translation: CAIPEHHGYTF. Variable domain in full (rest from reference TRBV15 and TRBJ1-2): DAMVIQNPRYQVTQFGKPVTLSCSQTLNHNVMYWYQQKSSQAPKLLFHYYDKDFNNEADTPDNFQSRRPNTSFCFLDIRSPGLGDTAMYLCAIPEHHGYTFGSGTRLTVV.

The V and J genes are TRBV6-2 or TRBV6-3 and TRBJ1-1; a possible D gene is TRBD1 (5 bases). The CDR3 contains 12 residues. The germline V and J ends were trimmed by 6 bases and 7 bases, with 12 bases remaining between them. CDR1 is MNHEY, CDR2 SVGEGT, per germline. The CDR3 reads CASRTVSIEAFF. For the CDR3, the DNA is TGTGCCAGCAGGACAGTCAGTATTGAAGCTTTCTTT.

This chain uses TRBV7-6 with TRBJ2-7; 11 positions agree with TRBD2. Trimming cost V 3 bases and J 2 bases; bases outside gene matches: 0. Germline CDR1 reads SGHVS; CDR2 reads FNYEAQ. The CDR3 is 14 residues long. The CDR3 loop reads CASSLGLAAYEQYF. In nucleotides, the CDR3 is TGTGCCAGCAGCTTGGGACTAGCGGCCTACGAGCAGTACTTC.

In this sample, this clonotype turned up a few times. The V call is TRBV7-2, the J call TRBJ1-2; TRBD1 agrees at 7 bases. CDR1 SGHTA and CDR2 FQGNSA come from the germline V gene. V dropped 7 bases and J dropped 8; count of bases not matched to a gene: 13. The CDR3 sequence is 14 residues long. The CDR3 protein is CASISPGTAGGYTF. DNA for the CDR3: TGTGCCAGCATCTCGCCGGGGACAGCAGGCGGCTACACCTTC.

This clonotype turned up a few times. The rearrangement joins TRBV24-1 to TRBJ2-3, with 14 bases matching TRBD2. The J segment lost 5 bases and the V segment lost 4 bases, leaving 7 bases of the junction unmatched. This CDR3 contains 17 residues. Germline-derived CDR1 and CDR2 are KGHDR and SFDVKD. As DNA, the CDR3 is TGTGCCACCAGTGAATCCGGGACTAGCGGGGGCAGAGATACGCAGTATTTT. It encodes CATSESGTSGGRDTQYF.

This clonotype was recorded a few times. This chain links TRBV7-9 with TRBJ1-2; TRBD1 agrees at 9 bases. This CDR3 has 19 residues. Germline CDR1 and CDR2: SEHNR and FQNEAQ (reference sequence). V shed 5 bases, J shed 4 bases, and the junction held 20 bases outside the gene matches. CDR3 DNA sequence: TGTGCCAGCAGCCCGTTAGGCGGACAGGGGTCGTCATTGGTCTATGGCTACACCTTC. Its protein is CASSPLGGQGSSLVYGYTF.

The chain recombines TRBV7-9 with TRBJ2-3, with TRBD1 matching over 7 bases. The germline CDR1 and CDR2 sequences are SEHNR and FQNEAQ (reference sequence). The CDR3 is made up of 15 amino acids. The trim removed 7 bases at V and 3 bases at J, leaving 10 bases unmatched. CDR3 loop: CASIADRSLTDTQYF. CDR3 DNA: TGTGCCAGCATTGCGGACAGGAGTCTGACAGATACGCAGTATTTT.

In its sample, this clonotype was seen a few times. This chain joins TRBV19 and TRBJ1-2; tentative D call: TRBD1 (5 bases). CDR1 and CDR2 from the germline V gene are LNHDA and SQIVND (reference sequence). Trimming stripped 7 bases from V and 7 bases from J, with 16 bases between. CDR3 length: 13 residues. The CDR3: CASMGLRSGGYTF. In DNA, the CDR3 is TGTGCCAGTATGGGGCTTCGGTCGGGTGGCTACACCTTC.

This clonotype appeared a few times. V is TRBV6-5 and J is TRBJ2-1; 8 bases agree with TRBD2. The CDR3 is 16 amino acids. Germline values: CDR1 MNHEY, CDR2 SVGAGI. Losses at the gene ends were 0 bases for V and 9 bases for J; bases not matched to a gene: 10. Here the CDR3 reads CASSYSEQRGRGEQFF. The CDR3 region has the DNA TGTGCCAGCAGTTACTCGGAACAGCGGGGGAGGGGTGAGCAGTTCTTC.

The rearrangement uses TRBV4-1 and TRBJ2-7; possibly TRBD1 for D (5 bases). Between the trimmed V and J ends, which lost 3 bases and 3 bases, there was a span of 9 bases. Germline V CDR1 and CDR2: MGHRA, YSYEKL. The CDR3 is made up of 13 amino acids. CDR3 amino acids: CASSHRQFYEQYF. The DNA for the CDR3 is TGCGCCAGCAGCCACCGACAGTTCTACGAGCAGTACTTC.

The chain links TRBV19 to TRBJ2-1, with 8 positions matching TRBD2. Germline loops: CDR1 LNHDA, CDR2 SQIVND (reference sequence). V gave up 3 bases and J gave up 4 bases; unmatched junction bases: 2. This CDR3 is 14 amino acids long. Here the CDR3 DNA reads TGTGCCAGTAGTATCGAGCGGGGGTACAATGAGCAGTTCTTC. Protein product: CASSIERGYNEQFF.

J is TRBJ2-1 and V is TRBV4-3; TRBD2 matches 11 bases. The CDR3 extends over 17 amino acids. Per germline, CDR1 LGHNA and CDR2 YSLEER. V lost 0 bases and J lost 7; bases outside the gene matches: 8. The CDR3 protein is CASSQDFPLAGANEQFF. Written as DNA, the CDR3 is TGCGCCAGCAGCCAAGATTTCCCACTAGCGGGGGCTAATGAGCAGTTCTTC.

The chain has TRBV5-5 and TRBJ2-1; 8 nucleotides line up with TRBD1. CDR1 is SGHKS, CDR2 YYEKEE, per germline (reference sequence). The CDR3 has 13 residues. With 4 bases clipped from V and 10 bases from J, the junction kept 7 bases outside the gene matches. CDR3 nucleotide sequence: TGTGCCAGCAGCCCCCAGGGGGCAGGGGAGCAGTTCTTC. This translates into CASSPQGAGEQFF.

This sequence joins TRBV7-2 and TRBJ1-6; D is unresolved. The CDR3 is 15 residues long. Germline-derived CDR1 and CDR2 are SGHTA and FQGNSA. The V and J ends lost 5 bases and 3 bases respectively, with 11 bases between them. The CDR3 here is CASSGLEVYNSPLHF. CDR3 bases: TGTGCCAGCAGCGGTCTGGAGGTCTATAATTCACCCCTCCACTTT.

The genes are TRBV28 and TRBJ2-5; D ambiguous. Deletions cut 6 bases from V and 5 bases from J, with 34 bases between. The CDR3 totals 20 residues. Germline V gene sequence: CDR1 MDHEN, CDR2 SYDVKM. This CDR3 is CASSLHLYDDIQLERETQYF. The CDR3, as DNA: TGTGCCAGCAGCCTTCATCTTTACGACGATATCCAATTAGAAAGGGAGACCCAGTACTTC. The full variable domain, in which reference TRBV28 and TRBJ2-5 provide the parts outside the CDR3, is DVKVTQSSRYLVKRTGEKVFLECVQDMDHENMFWYRQDPGLGLRLIYFSYDVKMKEKGDIPEGYSVSREKKERFSLILESASTNQTSMYLCASSLHLYDDIQLERETQYFGPGTRLLVL.